This T cell receptor (beta chain) originates from a study of T cell responses to AZD1222 COVID-19 vaccine. Study outcomes and limitations: Only six or seven AZD1222 recipients tested seropositive at baseline. Only after the peak T cell response were repertoires sampled. In a largely white British group with more females than males, clonal diversity was possibly underestimated.

TCRdb keeps only in-frame clones here, not all; method: immunoSEQ multiplex PCR. The sample holds more than 95,000 clones, approximately 85% seen once. To note about this clone: Its antigen is still unknown.

The germline V gene has CDR1 SGHVS and CDR2 FNYEAQ. The CDR3 is 16 residues long. V dropped 2 bases and J dropped 2; count of bases not matched to a gene: 6. The V gene is TRBV7-6, the J gene TRBJ1-3; 7 bases are shared with TRBD1. The origin of this receptor is an adult in good health. The sample here was peripheral blood, taken on day 0 of MenACWY control vaccination. The CDR3 nucleotides are TGTGCCAGCAGCTTACCGCAGGGGGTAGCTGGAAACACCATATATTTT. Protein: CASSLPQGVAGNTIYF.